These 16 T cell receptor beta chains originate from one sample sequenced in a study of T cells after yellow fever vaccination. TCRdb redid the calling of the 5' RACE reads with MiXCR, one entry per CDR3 protein. Among 250,000 to 300,000 distinct CDR3 sequences, 5.2% were seen once, and the ten largest hold less than 3.5%. Sequences were derived from CD4+ T cells sorted from PBMCs, sampled on the day of the yellow fever booster vaccination. These TCRs come from a man between 18 and 29 years old who received the YFV17D yellow fever vaccine.

The rearrangement joins TRBV18 to TRBJ1-1; D uncertain. Germline V CDR1 and CDR2: KGHSH, LQKENI. Between the trimmed V and J ends, which lost 3 bases and 5 bases, there was a span of 16 bases. The length of the CDR3 is 15 residues. CDR3 region: CASSPGLRRQTEAFF. CDR3 DNA sequence: TGTGCCAGCTCACCGGGTTTGCGAAGACAAACTGAAGCTTTCTTT. The full variable domain, in which reference TRBV18 and TRBJ1-1 provide the parts outside the CDR3, is NAGVMQNPRHLVRRRGQEARLRCSPMKGHSHVYWYRQLPEEGLKFMVYLQKENIIDESGMPKERFSAEFPKEGPSILRIQQVVRGDSAAYFCASSPGLRRQTEAFFGQGTRLTVV.

The rearrangement links TRBV9 to TRBJ2-3, with TRBD2 identical over 14 bases. Germline V CDR1 and CDR2: SGDLS, YYNGEE. CDR3 length: 16 residues. V shed 1 base and J 5 bases; nucleotides not matched to a gene: 3. The CDR3 sequence: CASSVRLAGGQDTQYF. Here the CDR3 DNA reads TGTGCCAGCAGCGTAAGACTAGCGGGGGGGCAAGATACGCAGTATTTT.

The sample holds many counts of this clonotype. The rearrangement uses TRBV5-1 and TRBJ2-3; 12 nucleotides match TRBD1. The length of the CDR3 is 17 residues. The trim removed 4 bases at V and 2 bases at J, leaving 8 bases unmatched. Looked up from germline, CDR1 is SGHRS and CDR2 is YFSETQ. The CDR3 DNA sequence: TGCGCCAGCAGCCCACCGGGACAGGGGGCGATCACAGATACGCAGTATTTT. This gives the protein CASSPPGQGAITDTQYF.

This clonotype has only a few counts. The V call is TRBV5-1, the J call TRBJ2-5; 7 bases agree with TRBD1. The ends lost 4 bases at V and 5 bases at J; junction bases unmatched: 11. The CDR3 covers 15 residues. Germline CDR1 reads SGHRS; CDR2 reads YFSETQ. CDR3 sequence reads: CASSPPTGVGETQYF. As DNA, the CDR3 is TGCGCCAGCAGCCCCCCAACAGGGGTCGGGGAGACCCAGTACTTC.

This clonotype was counted many times. This chain uses TRBV5-1 with TRBJ1-1; perhaps TRBD1 as D (6 bases). V shed 1 base and J shed 4 bases, with 14 bases lying between them. Germline assignment: CDR1 SGHRS and CDR2 YFSETQ. The CDR3 spans 15 residues. In DNA, the CDR3 is TGCGCCAGCAGCTTGAATAGCGCACAGGGCACTGAAGCTTTCTTT. Translation gives CASSLNSAQGTEAFF.

This clonotype was picked up many times. The CDR3 protein is CASSTGQGAFNEQFF. The CDR3 DNA follows: TGTGCCAGCTCAACAGGACAGGGGGCTTTTAATGAGCAGTTCTTC. J is TRBJ2-1 and V is TRBV18; 11 bases map to TRBD1. Germline CDR1 KGHSH, CDR2 LQKENI. J was trimmed by 7 bases and V by 5 bases; bases with no gene match: 7. The length of the CDR3 is 15 residues.

This clonotype was seen only a few times. The V gene is TRBV5-4, the J gene TRBJ2-2, with D unclear. The CDR3 is 13 amino acids. V lost 0 bases and J 8 bases, leaving 8 bases between the germline ends. Germline assignment: CDR1 SGHNT and CDR2 YYREEE (reference sequence). The CDR3 DNA reads TGTGCCAGCAGCTTGGATACGCAGGGGGAGCTGTTTTTT. It translates to CASSLDTQGELFF.

The chain couples TRBV27 to TRBJ2-1; 8 bases fit TRBD2. The CDR3 sequence is 15 residues long. Trimming at V came to 3 bases and at J to 8 bases, leaving 9 bases not matched to a gene. Germline CDR1 is MNHEY and CDR2 is SMNVEV (reference sequence). For the CDR3, the DNA is TGTGCCAGCAGTTTGGCCGGGGGGGCTTCCCATGAGCAGTTCTTC. This gives the protein CASSLAGGASHEQFF.

At least ten counts were recorded for this clonotype. This rearrangement joins TRBV2 to TRBJ1-6; a weak D match, TRBD1 (6 bases). This CDR3 comprises 14 residues. Trimming shortened V by 10 bases and J by 10 bases, and 20 bases separated the two germline ends. Germline CDR1 SNHLY, CDR2 FYNNEI. This CDR3 reads CATQGEGTNSPLHF. The CDR3 DNA follows: TGTGCCACCCAGGGCGAGGGGACAAACTCACCCCTCCACTTT.

This clonotype was recorded a few times. J is TRBJ2-5 and V is TRBV28, with D perhaps TRBD2 (5 bases). Germline CDR1 reads MDHEN; CDR2 reads SYDVKM. The CDR3 length is 15 residues. V gave up 0 bases and J gave up 1 base, with 9 bases separating them. The CDR3 sequence is CASSLWEVSQETQYF. CDR3 in DNA: TGTGCCAGCAGTTTATGGGAGGTCAGCCAAGAGACCCAGTACTTC.

In this sample, this clonotype turned up a few times. The chain carries TRBV4-2 and TRBJ2-7; the D gene could be TRBD1 or TRBD2 (5 bases each). Trimming removed 5 bases at V and 4 bases at J, with 18 bases between. The CDR3 covers 15 residues. Germline assignment: CDR1 LGHNA and CDR2 YNFKEQ. CDR3 amino acids: CASSAEGRVAYEQYF. CDR3 in DNA: TGTGCCAGCAGCGCTGAGGGACGGGTCGCTTACGAGCAGTACTTC.

Only a few counts were recorded for this clonotype. The V gene is TRBV4-3, the J gene TRBJ2-7; perhaps TRBD1 as D (6 bases). Looked up from germline, CDR1 is LGHNA and CDR2 is YSLEER. The CDR3 contains 15 residues. V lost 0 bases, J lost 3 bases, and 12 bases lay in between. CDR3 sequence: CASSQDALQGYEQYF. The CDR3 DNA follows: TGCGCCAGCAGCCAAGACGCTTTACAGGGCTACGAGCAGTACTTC.

This clonotype was detected a few times. J is TRBJ2-7 and V is TRBV6-2 or TRBV6-3; 9 bases match TRBD2. CDR3 length equals 15 residues. V was pared by 5 bases and J by 0 bases, with 5 bases of the junction left unmatched. The germline V gene encodes CDR1 MNHEY and CDR2 SVGEGT. CDR3 nucleotides: TGTGCCAGCAGTGGAACAGCGGGGGGCTCCTACGAGCAGTACTTC. Protein: CASSGTAGGSYEQYF.

The chain is built from TRBV4-3 and TRBJ2-3; D may be TRBD1 or TRBD2 (5 bases each). CDR3 length equals 18 residues. With 4 bases removed from V and 2 bases from J, the gap between germline ends came to 22 bases. Germline-derived CDR1 and CDR2 are LGHNA and YSLEER. The CDR3 nucleotides are TGCGCCAGCAGCCCGGGTGGGGGAAGTTCTAAGTACACAGATACGCAGTATTTT. Residues: CASSPGGGSSKYTDTQYF.

The chain joins TRBV11-2 to TRBJ2-3; D is unclear. V lost 2 bases to trimming and J lost 1 base, with 10 bases between them. Germline CDR1 and CDR2: SGHAT and FQNNGV. The CDR3 length is 15 residues. CDR3 sequence (DNA): TGTGCCAGCAGCTTAATGGGCCCGGGCACAGATACGCAGTATTTT. This translates into CASSLMGPGTDTQYF.

This sequence joins TRBV4-3 and TRBJ1-6; tentatively, D is TRBD1 (5 bases). Germline CDR1 LGHNA, CDR2 YSLEER. The V end lost 0 bases, the J end lost 7 bases, and 22 bases lay between the germline ends. This CDR3 contains 19 residues. The CDR3 sequence: CASSQDGGLSGTWNSPLHF. For the CDR3, the DNA is TGCGCCAGCAGCCAAGACGGCGGGCTTAGCGGGACGTGGAATTCACCCCTCCACTTT.